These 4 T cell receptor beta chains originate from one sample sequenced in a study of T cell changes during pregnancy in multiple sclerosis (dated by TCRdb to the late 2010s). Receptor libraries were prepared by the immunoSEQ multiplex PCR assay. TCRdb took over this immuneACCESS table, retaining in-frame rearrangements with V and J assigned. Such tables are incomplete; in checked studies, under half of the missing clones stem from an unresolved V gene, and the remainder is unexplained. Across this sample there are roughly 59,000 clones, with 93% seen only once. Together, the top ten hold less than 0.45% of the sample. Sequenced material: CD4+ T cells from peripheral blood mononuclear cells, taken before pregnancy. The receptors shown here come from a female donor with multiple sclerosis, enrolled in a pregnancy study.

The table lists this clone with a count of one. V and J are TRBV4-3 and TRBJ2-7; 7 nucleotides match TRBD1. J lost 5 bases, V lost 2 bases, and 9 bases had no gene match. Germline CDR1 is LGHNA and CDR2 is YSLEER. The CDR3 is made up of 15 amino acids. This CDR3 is CASSQSRDSLHEQYF. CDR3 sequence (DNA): TGCGCCAGCAGCCAAAGCCGGGACAGTCTCCACGAGCAGTACTTC.

DNA for the CDR3: TGTGCCAGCAGCAGTGGGGGGTCGGCAGGGGGGAACGAGCAGTTCTTC. As protein: CASSSGGSAGGNEQFF. V gene TRBV4-2 combines with J gene TRBJ2-1, with TRBD1 as a possible D gene (7 bases). Per the germline V gene, CDR1 is LGHNA and CDR2 is YNFKEQ. The V and J ends lost 5 bases and 10 bases respectively, with 24 bases between them. The CDR3 is 16 amino acids.

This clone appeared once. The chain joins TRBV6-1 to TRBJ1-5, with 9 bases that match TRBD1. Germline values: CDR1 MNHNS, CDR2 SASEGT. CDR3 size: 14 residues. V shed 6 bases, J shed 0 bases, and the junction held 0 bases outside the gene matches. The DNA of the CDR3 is TGTGCCAGCAGGGGACAGGGTAGCAATCAGCCCCAGCATTTT. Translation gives CASRGQGSNQPQHF.

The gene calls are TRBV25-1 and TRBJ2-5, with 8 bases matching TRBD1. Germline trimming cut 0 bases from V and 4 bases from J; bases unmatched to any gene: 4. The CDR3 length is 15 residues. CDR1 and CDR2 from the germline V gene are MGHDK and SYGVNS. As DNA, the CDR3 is TGTGCCAGCAGTGAATATAGGGGACAGGTAGAGACCCAGTACTTC. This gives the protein CASSEYRGQVETQYF.